The 16 T cell receptor beta chains reported below all come from one sample, sequenced in a study of cytomegalovirus exposure and HLA in healthy donors. Primers included in the PCR were 60 Vbeta and 13 Jbeta primers. Here immunoSEQ multiplex PCR was the method, and the copy in TCRdb shows in-frame clones only, minus some. Of 250,000 or so clones detected, 85% to 95% appear once; the ten largest clones hold around 1.7%. The sequenced material came from PBMCs. Receptors were obtained from a girl aged 2 to 9 in good health and CMV-seronegative.

The gene calls are TRBV18 and TRBJ2-1; the match to TRBD2 covers 8 bases. Trimming removed 6 bases from V and 7 bases from J; junction bases left unmatched: 11. This CDR3 spans 15 amino acids. Per the germline V gene, CDR1 is KGHSH and CDR2 is LQKENI. CDR3 bases: TGTGCCAGCTCCCTCGCCGGGCGGGGGGATAATGAGCAGTTCTTC. Its protein is CASSLAGRGDNEQFF.

This rearrangement joins TRBV2 to TRBJ1-5; D gene unclear. Germline V gene sequence: CDR1 SNHLY, CDR2 FYNNEI. The V end lost 4 bases, the J end lost 1 base, and 5 bases lay between the germline ends. This CDR3 region has 13 residues. CDR3 amino acids: CASSARSNQPQHF. DNA of the CDR3: TGTGCCAGCAGTGCGAGGAGCAATCAGCCCCAGCATTTT. Complete variable domain (other parts from reference TRBV2 and TRBJ1-5): EPEVTQTPSHQVTQMGQEVILRCVPISNHLYFYWYRQILGQKVEFLVSFYNNEISEKSEIFDDQFSVERPDGSNFTLKIRSTKLEDSAMYFCASSARSNQPQHFGDGTRLSIL.

The CDR3 sequence is CASSLKSNSGEAFF. The CDR3 DNA reads TGCGCCAGCAGCTTGAAAAGCAACTCAGGGGAAGCTTTCTTT. This sequence joins TRBV5-1 and TRBJ1-1; D possibly corresponds to TRBD1 (5 bases). Trimming stripped 1 base from V and 8 bases from J, with 15 bases between. This CDR3 contains 14 residues. Germline V gene lookup returns CDR1 SGHRS and CDR2 YFSETQ.

The genes are TRBV19 and TRBJ2-5, with 8 bases aligning to TRBD2. The tail of the sequence fits TRBJ2-7 better, so the J call may be wrong. Germline V gene lookup returns CDR1 LNHDA and CDR2 SQIVND (reference sequence). The CDR3 totals 13 residues. CDR3 bases: TGTGCCAGTTCTCGGCTCGGGAGGGACGAGCAGTACTTC. Translating it yields CASSRLGRDEQYF.

The J gene is TRBJ1-6, the V gene TRBV4-1, with 8 bases that match TRBD1. CDR3 length: 16 residues. Germline V CDR1 and CDR2: MGHRA, YSYEKL. Germline trimming cut 0 bases from V and 6 bases from J; bases unmatched to any gene: 4. In nucleotides, the CDR3 is TGCGCCAGCAGCCAAGAGCGGACAGGGCTTAATTCACCCCTCCACTTT. Translated: CASSQERTGLNSPLHF.

A single count supports this clone. V and J are TRBV7-5 and TRBJ2-7; the table's D call of TRBD1 was not tested on the DNA. TRBV7-5 is labeled a pseudogene. The CDR3 extends over 14 amino acids. CDR3 region: CARSLGQGAREQYF. The CDR3 DNA reads as TGTGCCAGAAGCTTAGGGCAGGGGGCCCGGGAGCAGTACTTC.

This sequence joins TRBV5-4 and TRBJ1-6; D perhaps matches TRBD1 (5 bases). The germline V gene encodes CDR1 SGHNT and CDR2 YYREEE (reference sequence). The CDR3 runs to 17 residues. V lost 3 bases to trimming and J lost 0 bases, with 13 bases between them. The CDR3 sequence is CASSSWTIRSYNSPLHF. The CDR3 DNA reads TGTGCCAGCAGCTCCTGGACAATTCGCTCCTATAATTCACCCCTCCACTTT.

J is TRBJ1-1 and V is TRBV5-5; unclear D gene. The V and J ends lost 0 bases and 5 bases respectively, with 8 bases between them. The germline V gene has CDR1 SGHKS and CDR2 YYEKEE (reference sequence). The CDR3 spans 13 residues. CDR3 amino acids: CASSLGEVTEAFF. Written as DNA, the CDR3 is TGTGCCAGCAGCTTGGGGGAGGTGACTGAAGCTTTCTTT.

In its sample, this clone was seen a few times. V and J are TRBV20-1 and TRBJ1-1; D unclear. Germline values: CDR1 DFQATT, CDR2 SNEGSKA (reference sequence). The CDR3 runs to 11 residues. V was shortened by 5 bases and J by 1 base, with 5 bases between the two germline ends. The CDR3 DNA reads as TGCAGTGCTTCCGGGAACACTGAAGCTTTCTTT. Amino acids: CSASGNTEAFF.

This clone was recorded only once. This chain joins TRBV11-2 and TRBJ1-6; 9 bases are shared with TRBD1. Looked up from germline, CDR1 is SGHAT and CDR2 is FQNNGV. J was trimmed by 9 bases and V by 5 bases; bases with no gene match: 5. The CDR3 spans 14 residues. The CDR3 bases are TGTGCCAGCAGCCGGGGACAGGGAGGTTCACCCCTCCACTTT. Its translation: CASSRGQGGSPLHF.

Notes on this clone: A read error may produce the germline difference seen at one junction end. The rearrangement links TRBV7-9 to TRBJ1-2; 8 bases map to TRBD1. Germline CDR1 and CDR2: SEHNR and FQNEAQ (reference sequence). CDR3 length: 15 amino acids. CDR3 bases: TGTTCCAGCAGCTTCGGGTCAGGGGGCAACTATGGCTACACCTTC. This encodes CSSSFGSGGNYGYTF.

The chain is built from TRBV10-2 and TRBJ2-7, with 7 bases aligning to TRBD2. The CDR3 spans 15 residues. The ends lost 6 bases at V and 4 bases at J; junction bases unmatched: 12. Germline CDR1 is WSHSY and CDR2 is SAAADI. The CDR3 DNA reads as TGCGCCAGCAGAGACCGACGGGGGGTAGGGTACGAGCAGTACTTC. It codes for CASRDRRGVGYEQYF.

The V call is TRBV28, the J call TRBJ2-7; 7 bases map to TRBD1. The V gene's germline CDR1 is MDHEN and CDR2 SYDVKM. The ends lost 5 bases at V and 3 bases at J; junction bases unmatched: 13. CDR3 size: 16 residues. The CDR3 DNA reads as TGTGCCAGCAGTCCCGGGACAGTAGAGGATGTCTACGAGCAGTACTTC. This translates into CASSPGTVEDVYEQYF.

The V call is TRBV2, the J call TRBJ1-1, with D possibly being TRBD1 (6 bases). Germline V gene sequence: CDR1 SNHLY, CDR2 FYNNEI. The V gene lost 1 base and the J gene lost 2 bases, with 8 bases spanning the gap. The CDR3 covers 14 residues. CDR3 protein: CASSEGQANTEAFF. The CDR3 DNA reads as TGTGCCAGCAGTGAAGGACAGGCTAACACTGAAGCTTTCTTT.

The CDR3 DNA reads TGTGCCAGCAGCCTATCCCTCTCCGGGACAGGATGGGGGTACACCTTC. This codes for CASSLSLSGTGWGYTF. The chain couples TRBV7-9 to TRBJ1-2, with 8 bases identical to TRBD1. Germline V gives CDR1 SEHNR, CDR2 FQNEAQ (reference sequence). The CDR3 length is 16 residues. With 5 bases clipped from V and 11 bases from J, the junction kept 19 bases outside the gene matches.

The gene calls are TRBV7-6 and TRBJ2-7, with D maybe TRBD1 (8 bases). CDR3 size: 16 residues. V lost 0 bases to trimming and J lost 4 bases, with 16 bases between them. Germline lookup yields CDR1 SGHVS and CDR2 FNYEAQ. The CDR3 DNA follows: TGTGCCAGCAGCTTAGCTGCCGGACAGGGAGGGTACGAGCAGTACTTC. Protein sequence: CASSLAAGQGGYEQYF.